This TCR beta chain emerged from a study of T cells in Graves' hyperthyroidism and ophthalmopathy (dated by TCRdb to the late 2010s). With regard to the full study: Peripheral blood samples were taken at initial diagnosis, before any treatment was given. In addition, the study compared T-cell repertoires in thyroid tissue and in blood from over 5 Graves' hyperthyroidism patients. According to the paper, TCR Vbeta CDR3 sequencing was carried out on some 140 peripheral blood samples, which came from fewer than 50 ophthalmopathy, approximately 72 hyperthyroidism and roughly 17 progressor patients. To identify distinguishing TCR V-J signatures, a discovery cohort of 100 patients was used, comprising 43 with Graves' ophthalmopathy and 57 with stable Graves' hyperthyroidism. Following sampling, methimazole starting at 30 mg daily was given to hyperthyroidism patients, and high-dose intravenous methylprednisolone was given to ophthalmopathy patients. Whether ophthalmopathy could be predicted prospectively was tested in an independent validation cohort made up of fewer than 20 hyperthyroidism patients plus 17 patients who later progressed to ophthalmopathy. The roughly 94 discovery patients were randomly divided into training and test sets at a 7:3 ratio. General findings and caveats noted by the study authors: Ophthalmopathy was separated from stable hyperthyroidism by a 13 V-J signature model, with approximately 90% sensitivity and roughly 84% specificity obtained in cross-validation and 80%/75% obtained in testing. Sample size was not statistically predetermined, and investigators were not blinded to group allocation. During validation, the model predicted progression to ophthalmopathy a median of approximately 7 months ahead of onset, with around 70% sensitivity and 72.22% specificity. Most expanded thyroid clonotypes (frequency above 0.001) were also detected in blood, suggesting blood repertoires may reflect thyroid immune responses.

Ophthalmopathy patients had moderately to severely active disease, with a Clinical Activity Score of 3 or more, a NOSPECS grade of 4 or more, and a disease duration of less than 3 months. Any patient with an uncontrolled infection, another autoimmune disease, pregnancy or lactation was excluded. Diagnoses were based on clinical symptoms, serum thyroxine and TRAb, thyroid ultrasound and orbital computed tomography. PBMCs were isolated from 10 ml of fresh peripheral blood by Ficoll-Paque density gradient centrifugation. Trizol reagent was used to extract total RNA, and RNA quality was then checked on an Agilent 2100 Bioanalyzer. This clonotype was seen ten or more times. The antigen it binds to is not known. No quality values exist for individual bases; no much larger clone is one base distant. The TCR beta CDR3 regions were amplified from RNA transcripts. The TCR CDR3 was subjected to a first round of RT-PCR using the HTBI primer set and the Qiagen OneStep RT-PCR kit. The libraries were constructed in a second round of multiplex PCR and then size-selected and purified. Sequencing of the libraries was done on an Illumina HiSeq2000 using paired-end 100 bp reads. The paper's processing steps were these. SOAPnuke was used to process the raw data, throwing out any read that contained adapters or uncalled bases, had a mean Phred below 15, or lacked an exact constant-primer or identifier match. High-quality paired reads were merged using COPE v1.2.5, and each unique nucleotide sequence was defined as a clonotype. Clonotypes were aligned to IMGT TRBV, TRBD and TRBJ reference segments using MiTCR v1.1. Only V-J combinations with frequency above 0.0001, covering 99% to 99.2% of repertoires, were analysed. The TCS score was defined as the ratio of F50 (clonal expansion) to E x V (chaos), calculated using BLOSUM62-based TCRdist between CDR3 peptides within each V-J. Welch's t-statistics and random forest reduced 500 to 550 V-J features to some 14, which were used in a naive Bayes classifier (R e1071). TCRdb cleaned the public reads at Q25 with fastp, built clones with MiXCR and kept in-frame beta chains. Each CDR3 protein appears once, grouped with its most common genes and DNA. The V and J calls and clone size come from TCRdb's table, not from the authors' own analysis. The sample records about 640,000 distinct CDR3 sequences, about 15% of which are singletons. Jointly, the top ten make up approximately 12% of the sample.

The CDR3 goes from the cysteine to the phenylalanine over 17 residues. Of the read, only the CDR3 DNA is kept; its 51 bases are in frame from base 1. The germline V gene encodes CDR1 MNHEY and CDR2 SVGEGT. The V and J ends are trimmed by 6 bases and 0 bases, leaving 18 bases between them. The receptor was isolated from a woman between 45 and 65 years old with Graves' ophthalmopathy. Sequencing was performed on blood. The receptor chain draws on TRBV6-2 or TRBV6-3 and TRBJ2-1, with the D gene not confidently named. The encoded CDR3 is CASRSLFGESSYNEQFF. The bases are TGTGCCAGCAGGTCCCTCTTTGGGGAAAGCTCCTACAATGAGCAGTTCTTC.